The T cell receptor (beta chain) under discussion was sequenced for a study of identical twins. A universal primer site arose from template switching, and cDNA bore unique molecular identifiers. TCRdb called the 5' RACE reads again in MiXCR, with one record for every CDR3 protein. The table records about 220,000 distinct CDR3 sequences, about 7.5% of them present only once. Among all donors, each was a healthy Caucasian. CDR1 is LGHNA and CDR2 is YSLEER in the germline V gene. The CDR3 covers 13 residues. V gave up 0 bases and J gave up 8 bases, with 7 bases separating them. This clonotype was recorded at least ten times. This sample also belongs to another study, concerning yellow fever vaccine responses in identical twins.

The clonotype originates from a woman younger than 35 in good health. Sequencing input: memory (CD45RO+) T cells sorted from blood. V gene TRBV4-3 combines with J gene TRBJ1-4; no firm D call. CDR3 DNA: TGCGCCAGCAGCCAAGATCTTAGGGAAAAACTGTTTTTT. This translates into CASSQDLREKLFF.